The rows below give T cell receptor beta chains drawn from one sample of a study of post-analysis software for immune sequencing data. TCRdb independently ran MiXCR on the PCR reads; one entry per CDR3 protein. The sample lists hundreds of thousands of distinct CDR3 sequences; 30% were seen once. Material: blood. The receptors here all came from a girl aged 10 to 17 with multiple sclerosis. Both conserved end residues are part of each CDR3. The D gene is left open where the match is weak. Rows give clone size only sometimes, using once, few, many, or a class for an expanded clone.

j_call | cdr3_length | d_call | clone_size | v_call | cdr3_nt | cdr3_aa
TRBJ2-7 | 14 | NA | NA | TRBV28 | TGTGCCAGCTATCGGGGCGTTAATAGCTACGAGCAGTACTTC | CASYRGVNSYEQYF
TRBJ2-7 | 14 | NA | NA | TRBV9 | TGTGCCAGCAGCGACCTAGACAATCAATACGAGCAGTACTTC | CASSDLDNQYEQYF
TRBJ2-7 | 13 | NA | many | TRBV7-2 | TGTGCCAGCAGCTTAGTTTCGGGGGACGAGCAGTACTTC | CASSLVSGDEQYF
TRBJ2-7 | 13 | TRBD2 | NA | TRBV7-2 | TGTGCCAGCAGCTTGCCTAGCGGCTACGAGCAGTACTTC | CASSLPSGYEQYF
TRBJ2-2 | 14 | NA | NA | TRBV29-1 | TGCAGCGTTCGGTATTTGGCGGACTCCGGGGAGCTGTTTTTT | CSVRYLADSGELFF
TRBJ2-1 | 17 | TRBD2 | NA | TRBV3-1 | TGTGCCAGCAGCCAACGGGGACTAGCTGATCGATACAATGAGCAGTTCTTC | CASSQRGLADRYNEQFF
TRBJ2-5 | 15 | TRBD2 | NA | TRBV7-2 | TGTGCCAGCAGCTTACTCGGACTAGCGGGAGGAACCCAGTACTTC | CASSLLGLAGGTQYF
TRBJ2-3 | 17 | TRBD2 | few | TRBV4-3 | TGCGCCAGCAGCCAAGAGGGCCCGGGAGGCCGGGCAGATACGCAGTATTTT | CASSQEGPGGRADTQYF
TRBJ2-1 | 15 | NA | NA | TRBV9 | TGTGCCAGCAGCCTCGGGACTGGCCCACGGAATGAGCAGTTCTTC | CASSLGTGPRNEQFF
TRBJ1-2 | 14 | NA | NA | TRBV7-9 | TGTGCCAGCAGCTTAGTAGACAATGTCTATGGCTACACCTTC | CASSLVDNVYGYTF
TRBJ1-4 | 15 | NA | few | TRBV5-5 | TGTGCCAGCAGCACCGACCCAGCAACTAATGAAAAACTGTTTTTT | CASSTDPATNEKLFF
TRBJ1-1 | 15 | TRBD1 | NA | TRBV4-3 | TGCGCCAGCAGCCAAGGACAGGGGAGGAACACTGAAGCTTTCTTT | CASSQGQGRNTEAFF
TRBJ1-2 | 14 | TRBD1 | few | TRBV5-1 | TGCGCCAGCAGCTTAACGACAGGGGCCTATGGCTACACCTTC | CASSLTTGAYGYTF
TRBJ2-5 | 14 | NA | NA | TRBV12-3/TRBV12-4 | TGTACCAGCAGTTTCATTGGGGGGAGTGAGACCCAGTACTTC | CTSSFIGGSETQYF
TRBJ2-1 | 15 | TRBD2 | NA | TRBV27 | TGTGCCAGCAGTTTCGCCTCTAGCGGGAGACGTGAGCAGTTCTTC | CASSFASSGRREQFF
TRBJ1-6 | 13 | NA | many | TRBV10-3 | TGTGCCACCGCCCCAGGATTGAATTCACCCCTCCACTTT | CATAPGLNSPLHF
TRBJ2-7 | 12 | NA | few | TRBV20-1 | TGCAGTGCTAGGACAGGAGTAGAAGAGCAGTACTTC | CSARTGVEEQYF
TRBJ2-5 | 13 | NA | few | TRBV10-3 | TGTGCCATCAGTGAGTCCGCTGGAGAGACCCAGTACTTC | CAISESAGETQYF